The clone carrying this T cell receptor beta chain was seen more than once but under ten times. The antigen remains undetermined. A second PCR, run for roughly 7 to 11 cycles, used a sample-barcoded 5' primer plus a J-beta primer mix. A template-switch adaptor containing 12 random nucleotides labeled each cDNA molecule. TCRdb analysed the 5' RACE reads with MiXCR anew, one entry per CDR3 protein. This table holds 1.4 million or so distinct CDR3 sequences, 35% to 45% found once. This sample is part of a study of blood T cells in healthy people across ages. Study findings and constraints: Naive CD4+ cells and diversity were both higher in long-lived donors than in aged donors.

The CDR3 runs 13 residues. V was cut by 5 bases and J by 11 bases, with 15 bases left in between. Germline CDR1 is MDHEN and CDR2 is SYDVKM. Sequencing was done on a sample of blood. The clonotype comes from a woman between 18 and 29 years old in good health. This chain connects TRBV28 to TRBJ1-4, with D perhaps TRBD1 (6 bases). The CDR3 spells CASSALQGIKLFF. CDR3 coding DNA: TGTGCCAGCAGTGCACTACAGGGTATTAAACTGTTTTTT.